The 27 T cell receptor beta chains listed next were all sequenced from one sample in a study of T cell responses to AZD1222 COVID-19 vaccine. Repertoires were generated with immunoSEQ multiplex PCR, while TCRdb's copy carries only in-frame clones and drops some. The table has about 88,000 clones, roughly 89% seen once. Material: peripheral blood, obtained on day 0 of AZD1222 vaccination. The source of these receptors is an adult in good health.

V and J are TRBV6-6 and TRBJ2-5; tentatively, D is TRBD1 or TRBD2 (6 bases each). CDR1 is MNHNY and CDR2 is SVGAGI in the germline V gene (reference sequence). CDR3 length: 17 residues. V lost 5 bases, J lost 1 base, and 20 bases lay in between. The CDR3 loop reads CASSPPQRRGLQETQYF. The CDR3 bases are TGTGCCAGCAGTCCCCCGCAGCGCAGGGGACTCCAAGAGACCCAGTACTTC.

This rearrangement joins TRBV5-4 to TRBJ2-7; TRBD2 agrees at 7 bases. From germline, CDR1 is SGHNT and CDR2 YYREEE (reference sequence). The CDR3 loop spans 13 amino acids. J gave up 5 bases and V 4 bases, and 6 bases lay outside the gene matches. The CDR3 is CASSLERGNEQYF. DNA for the CDR3: TGTGCCAGCAGCCTGGAGCGGGGTAACGAGCAGTACTTC.

The chain links TRBV18 to TRBJ2-7, with D hard to call. Germline CDR1 reads KGHSH; CDR2 reads LQKENI. The CDR3 sequence is 14 residues long. V lost 6 bases and J lost 4, with 16 bases in between. The CDR3 DNA reads TGTGCCAGCTCTAACGACCCAACCCCATACGAGCAGTACTTC. This codes for CASSNDPTPYEQYF.

This chain connects TRBV4-1 to TRBJ2-7, with a tentative D call TRBD1 (6 bases). The CDR3 runs 13 residues. Per germline, CDR1 MGHRA and CDR2 YSYEKL. Trimming removed 0 bases at V and 9 bases at J, with 12 bases between. CDR3 DNA sequence: TGCGCCAGCAGCCAAGAGAACAGGGTTGTGCAGTACTTC. Protein sequence: CASSQENRVVQYF.

The CDR3 protein is CASTEKTYGYTF. CDR3 DNA: TGTGCCAGCACGGAAAAAACCTATGGCTACACCTTC. This chain connects TRBV28 to TRBJ1-2; no firm D call. The CDR3 runs 12 residues. Germline V gene lookup returns CDR1 MDHEN and CDR2 SYDVKM. V was shortened by 7 bases and J by 4 bases, with 10 bases between the two germline ends.

V is TRBV19 and J is TRBJ1-5; no clear D gene. The CDR3 contains 15 residues. V was trimmed by 5 bases and J by 1 base, leaving 12 bases between them. Looked up from germline, CDR1 is LNHDA and CDR2 is SQIVND (reference sequence). The chain's CDR3 is CASSAADWSNQPQHF. DNA for the CDR3: TGTGCCAGTAGTGCCGCGGACTGGAGCAATCAGCCCCAGCATTTT.

Only one count was recorded for this clone. The chain uses TRBV30 and TRBJ2-7; the D is unclear. Trimming stripped 1 base from V and 5 bases from J, with 18 bases between. Looked up from germline, CDR1 is GTSNPN and CDR2 is SVGIG (reference sequence). The CDR3 is made up of 15 amino acids. The CDR3 protein is CAWSAPRPRPDEQYF. CDR3 nucleotide sequence: TGTGCCTGGAGTGCCCCAAGGCCACGGCCAGACGAGCAGTACTTC.

This chain links TRBV9 with TRBJ2-2; 7 nucleotides agree with TRBD1. Germline lookup yields CDR1 SGDLS and CDR2 YYNGEE. Trimming removed 3 bases from V and 3 bases from J; junction bases left unmatched: 5. There are 15 residues in the CDR3. The CDR3 region is CASSGNRGYTGELFF. CDR3 coding DNA: TGTGCCAGCAGCGGGAACAGGGGTTACACCGGGGAGCTGTTTTTT.

The rearrangement uses TRBV4-1 and TRBJ1-2; D not resolved. The CDR3 consists of 17 residues. Trimming removed 0 bases from V and 7 bases from J, with 21 bases in between. From germline, CDR1 is MGHRA and CDR2 YSYEKL. Here the CDR3 reads CASSQDPPGPRVGGYTF. The CDR3 DNA follows: TGCGCCAGCAGCCAAGATCCTCCGGGCCCCCGAGTGGGTGGCTACACCTTC.

The chain recombines TRBV4-1 with TRBJ2-3, with D possibly being TRBD2 (5 bases). The CDR3 runs 15 residues. V shed 3 bases and J shed 7 bases, with 17 bases lying between them. Germline-derived CDR1 and CDR2 are MGHRA and YSYEKL. CDR3 bases: TGCGCCAGCAGCCAGAGGGTTAGTTTTTCAAATACGCAGTATTTT. It translates to CASSQRVSFSNTQYF.

CDR3 sequence reads: CASSSTLNTDTQYF. In DNA form, the CDR3 reads TGTGCCAGCAGTTCGACGCTAAACACAGATACGCAGTATTTT. The V gene is TRBV6-5, the J gene TRBJ2-3; D is ambiguous. V was trimmed by 4 bases and J by 2 bases, leaving 10 bases between them. This CDR3 is 14 amino acids long. Per germline, CDR1 MNHEY and CDR2 SVGAGI.

V and J are TRBV5-5 and TRBJ2-1; D might be TRBD1 (6 bases). This CDR3 is 14 amino acids long. The germline V gene encodes CDR1 SGHKS and CDR2 YYEKEE (reference sequence). Trimming took 6 bases from V and 2 from J, leaving 12 bases between them. CDR3 coding DNA: TGTGCCAGCATCCCCCGGGACACCTACAATGAGCAGTTCTTC. Protein sequence: CASIPRDTYNEQFF.

The chain has TRBV4-3 and TRBJ1-1, with D uncertain. Trimming removed 4 bases from V and 0 bases from J, with 6 bases in between. Germline CDR1 and CDR2: LGHNA and YSLEER. The CDR3 spans 13 residues. The CDR3 loop is CASSPNLNTEAFF. The CDR3 bases are TGCGCCAGCAGCCCAAACCTGAACACTGAAGCTTTCTTT.

This rearrangement joins TRBV24-1 to TRBJ2-4; 12 bases match TRBD2. The junction had 2 bases not matched to a gene; V was cut back by 4 bases and J by 14 bases. This CDR3 is built from 12 residues. Germline values: CDR1 KGHDR, CDR2 SFDVKD. The DNA of the CDR3 is TGTGCCACCAGTGACCCTAGCGGGGGGGAGTACTTC. Protein: CATSDPSGGEYF.

The chain links TRBV29-1 to TRBJ1-1, with 8 bases fitting TRBD1. J gave up 0 bases and V 0 bases, and 6 bases lay outside the gene matches. The CDR3 covers 16 residues. From germline, CDR1 is SQVTM and CDR2 ANQGSEA. CDR3 sequence (DNA): TGCAGCGTTGAAGATGGACCAGGGGGCCTGAACACTGAAGCTTTCTTT. It codes for CSVEDGPGGLNTEAFF.

The V call is TRBV4-1, the J call TRBJ2-1, with 7 bases that match TRBD1. CDR1 MGHRA and CDR2 YSYEKL come from the germline V gene. The trim removed 7 bases at V and 9 bases at J, leaving 6 bases unmatched. The CDR3 is made up of 12 amino acids. CDR3 loop: CASKGQFIEQFF. Here the CDR3 DNA reads TGCGCCAGCAAGGGACAGTTCATTGAGCAGTTCTTC.

J is TRBJ1-2 and V is TRBV30; D might be TRBD1 (6 bases). V lost 4 bases and J 3 bases, leaving 12 bases between the germline ends. The CDR3 totals 13 residues. Germline-derived CDR1 and CDR2 are GTSNPN and SVGIG (reference sequence). CDR3 sequence reads: CAWKNRDDYGYTF. CDR3 coding DNA: TGTGCCTGGAAAAACAGGGACGACTATGGCTACACCTTC.

This clone was observed a handful of times. This chain uses TRBV3-1 (or the pseudogene TRBV3-2) with TRBJ1-1; D might be TRBD1 (6 bases). This CDR3 spans 16 amino acids. V was trimmed by 3 bases and J by 5 bases, leaving 19 bases between them. Germline assignment: CDR1 LGHDT and CDR2 YNNKEL (reference sequence). Here the CDR3 reads CASSHEGGRLGTEAFF. The CDR3 DNA follows: TGTGCCAGCAGCCACGAAGGGGGACGTCTGGGAACTGAAGCTTTCTTT.

The chain combines TRBV5-6 with TRBJ2-5; D unresolved. This CDR3 is built from 15 residues. Germline V gene sequence: CDR1 SGHDT, CDR2 YYEEEE. V was pared by 5 bases and J by 3 bases, with 17 bases between. This chain's CDR3 is CASSPGPVGEETQYF. DNA for the CDR3: TGTGCCAGCAGTCCCGGCCCGGTAGGAGAAGAGACCCAGTACTTC. The variable domain in full, with the rest retrieved from reference TRBV5-6 and TRBJ2-5, is DAGVTQSPTHLIKTRGQQVTLRCSPKSGHDTVSWYQQALGQGPQFIFQYYEEEERQRGNFPDRFSGHQFPNYSSELNVNALLLGDSALYLCASSPGPVGEETQYFGPGTRLLVL.

The V gene is TRBV3-1 (or the pseudogene TRBV3-2), the J gene TRBJ1-5; tentative D call: TRBD1 (5 bases). The germline V gene has CDR1 LGHDT and CDR2 YNNKEL (reference sequence). There are 16 residues in the CDR3. Trimming pared 0 bases from V and 7 bases from J, leaving 16 bases between. CDR3 residues: CASSQEGTQDGQPQHF. CDR3 nucleotide sequence: TGTGCCAGCAGCCAAGAAGGGACCCAGGACGGACAGCCCCAGCATTTT.

This clone appeared a single time. V gene TRBV7-2 combines with J gene TRBJ1-5, with unresolved D. V shed 1 base and J shed 7 bases, with 8 bases lying between them. The CDR3 length is 13 residues. Germline CDR1 and CDR2: SGHTA and FQGNSA. CDR3 amino acids: CASSLDRAQPQHF. The CDR3 DNA follows: TGTGCCAGCAGCTTAGATAGGGCACAGCCCCAGCATTTT.

The chain carries TRBV7-2 and TRBJ1-2; a weak D match, TRBD1 (6 bases). The CDR3 is 14 amino acids. Germline assignment: CDR1 SGHTA and CDR2 FQGNSA. Trimming removed 4 bases at V and 5 bases at J, with 14 bases between. The CDR3 here is CASSSQTGVYGYTF. CDR3 bases: TGTGCCAGCAGCTCACAGACAGGAGTTTATGGCTACACCTTC.

In this sample, this clone turned up a few times. The genes are TRBV18 and TRBJ2-7, with D hard to call. This CDR3 is built from 13 residues. The germline V and J ends were trimmed by 2 bases and 3 bases, with 8 bases remaining between them. CDR1 and CDR2 (germline): KGHSH, LQKENI. CDR3 coding DNA: TGTGCCAGCTCACCAACAGCAGACTACGAGCAGTACTTC. Residues: CASSPTADYEQYF.

CDR3 sequence (DNA): TGTGCCAGCAGCCGTATTGGAGAGTTTGAGCAGTTCTTC. This sequence encodes CASSRIGEFEQFF. V gene TRBV3-1 (or the pseudogene TRBV3-2) combines with J gene TRBJ2-1; D is uncertain. Germline CDR1 LGHDT, CDR2 YNNKEL (reference sequence). V was clipped by 4 bases and J by 9 bases, with 13 bases between them. The CDR3 sequence is 13 residues long.

The table lists this clone with a few counts. The chain has TRBV7-9 and TRBJ1-4, with D unresolved. This CDR3 contains 16 residues. Germline-derived CDR1 and CDR2 are SEHNR and FQNEAQ (reference sequence). The ends were cut back, 8 bases at V and 0 bases at J, with 16 bases in the middle. CDR3 coding DNA: TGTGCCAGCGGCTGGTGGCTCGGTCCAACTAATGAAAAACTGTTTTTT. This encodes CASGWWLGPTNEKLFF.

Points on this clone: The same CDR3 also results from other DNA sequences found in this sample. The chain uses TRBV4-3 and TRBJ1-5, with a tentative D call TRBD1 (5 bases). V was cut by 1 base and J by 4 bases, with 11 bases left in between. Germline V lookup: CDR1 LGHNA, CDR2 YSLEER. This CDR3 has 15 amino acids. In nucleotides, the CDR3 is TGCGCCAGCAGCCAAGTTCCGGGGGGTAATCAGCCCCAGCATTTT. Amino acid sequence: CASSQVPGGNQPQHF.

The rearrangement joins TRBV7-3 to TRBJ1-6; D is undetermined. CDR3 length: 15 amino acids. From germline, CDR1 is SGHTA and CDR2 FQGTGA. Between the trimmed V and J ends, which lost 0 bases and 9 bases, there was a span of 12 bases. The CDR3 bases are TGTGCCAGCAGCTTAACGGAACCGGGTGGTTCACCCCTCCACTTT. Translating it yields CASSLTEPGGSPLHF.